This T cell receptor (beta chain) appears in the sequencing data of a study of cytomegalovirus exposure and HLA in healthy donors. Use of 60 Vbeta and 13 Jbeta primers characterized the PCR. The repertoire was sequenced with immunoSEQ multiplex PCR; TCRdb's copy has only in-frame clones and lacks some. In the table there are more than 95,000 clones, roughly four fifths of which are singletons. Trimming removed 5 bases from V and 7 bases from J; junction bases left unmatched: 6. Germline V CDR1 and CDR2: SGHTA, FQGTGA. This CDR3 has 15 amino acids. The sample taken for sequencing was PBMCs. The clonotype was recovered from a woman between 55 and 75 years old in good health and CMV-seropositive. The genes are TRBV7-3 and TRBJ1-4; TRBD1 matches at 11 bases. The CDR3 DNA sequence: TGTGCCAGCAGCCCCCGGGGACAGGGGGGTGAAAAACTGTTTTTT. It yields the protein CASSPRGQGGEKLFF.